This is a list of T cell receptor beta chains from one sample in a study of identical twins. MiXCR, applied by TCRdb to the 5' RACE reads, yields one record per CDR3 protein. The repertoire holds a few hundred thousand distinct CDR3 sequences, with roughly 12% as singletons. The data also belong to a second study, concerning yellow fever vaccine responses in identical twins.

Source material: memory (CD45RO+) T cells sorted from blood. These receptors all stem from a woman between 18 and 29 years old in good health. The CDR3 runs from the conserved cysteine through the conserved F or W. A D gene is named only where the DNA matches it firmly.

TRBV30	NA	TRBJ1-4	CAWKAGNEKLFF
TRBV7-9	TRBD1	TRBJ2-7	CASSLEQGVAYEQYF
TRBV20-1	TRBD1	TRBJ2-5	CSAHRQGRPETQYF
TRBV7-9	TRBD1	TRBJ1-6	CASNQGESPLHF
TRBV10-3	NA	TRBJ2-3	CAISGGTLSTDTQYF
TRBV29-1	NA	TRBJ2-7	CSVDAGNPYEQYF
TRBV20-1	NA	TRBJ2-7	CSARDLTASAYEQYF
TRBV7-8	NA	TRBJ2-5	CASSVVHAETQYF
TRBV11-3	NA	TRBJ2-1	CASSLYFGAGEQFF
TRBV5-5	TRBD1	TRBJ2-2	CASSLQLGQSTGELFF
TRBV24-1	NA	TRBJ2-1	CATSDVLGVNEQFF
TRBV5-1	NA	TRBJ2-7	CASAARPNGEQYF
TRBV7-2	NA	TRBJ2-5	CASSSAGLHQETQYF
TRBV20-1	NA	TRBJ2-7	CSASLTPSSYEQYF
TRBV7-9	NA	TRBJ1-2	CASSIRTVDYGYTF
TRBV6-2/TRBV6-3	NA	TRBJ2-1	CASSYNRAGRNSYNEQFF